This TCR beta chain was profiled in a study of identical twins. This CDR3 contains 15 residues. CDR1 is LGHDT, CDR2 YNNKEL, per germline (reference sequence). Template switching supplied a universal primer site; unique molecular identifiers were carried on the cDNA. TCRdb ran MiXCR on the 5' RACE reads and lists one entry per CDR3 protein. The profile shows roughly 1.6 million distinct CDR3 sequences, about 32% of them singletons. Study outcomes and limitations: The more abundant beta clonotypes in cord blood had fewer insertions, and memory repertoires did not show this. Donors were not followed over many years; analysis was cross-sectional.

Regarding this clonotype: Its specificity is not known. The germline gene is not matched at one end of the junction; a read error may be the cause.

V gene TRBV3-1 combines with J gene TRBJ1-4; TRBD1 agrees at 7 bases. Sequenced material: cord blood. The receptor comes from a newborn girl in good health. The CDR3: CAGSIRGPQGEKLFF. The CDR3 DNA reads TGTGCCGGCAGCATAAGGGGGCCGCAAGGGGAAAAACTGTTTTTT.